This T cell receptor beta chain was sequenced for a study of shared clonotypes between healthy human individuals. The germline V and J ends were trimmed by 3 bases and 4 bases, with 3 bases remaining between them. Germline loops: CDR1 SEHNR, CDR2 FQNEAQ (reference sequence). CDR3 length: 11 residues. TCRdb's copy holds only in-frame clones and misses some; the assay was immunoSEQ multiplex PCR. The data show over a million clones, 98% to 99% seen once. The receptor was derived from a man aged 25 to 40 in good health. The sample consisted of naive CD4+ T cells sorted from blood. Subset defined: CD45RA+ positively selected. The chain employs TRBV7-9 and TRBJ2-5; the D is unclear. As DNA, the CDR3 is TGTGCCAGCAGCTTCTCAGAGACCCAGTACTTC. Translating it yields CASSFSETQYF.